This T cell receptor beta chain is drawn from a study of blood T cell repertoires in COVID-19. Repertoires were generated with immunoSEQ multiplex PCR, while TCRdb's copy carries only in-frame clones and drops some. The data show about 250,000 clones, approximately 92% seen once. CDR1 and CDR2 from the germline V gene are LNHNV and YYDKDF (reference sequence). V was cut by 0 bases and J by 7 bases, with 15 bases left in between. The CDR3 loop spans 15 amino acids. This clone was seen once. The genes are TRBV15 and TRBJ1-2, with TRBD1 as a possible D gene (5 bases). The TCR was taken from a woman between 18 and 30 years old who had recovered from COVID-19. The sequencing sample was made of PBMCs or T cells enriched from blood (not recorded which). The CDR3 DNA follows: TGTGCCACCAGCAGAGATCCTTTAGGGGATGGTGGCTACACCTTC. Amino acid sequence: CATSRDPLGDGGYTF.